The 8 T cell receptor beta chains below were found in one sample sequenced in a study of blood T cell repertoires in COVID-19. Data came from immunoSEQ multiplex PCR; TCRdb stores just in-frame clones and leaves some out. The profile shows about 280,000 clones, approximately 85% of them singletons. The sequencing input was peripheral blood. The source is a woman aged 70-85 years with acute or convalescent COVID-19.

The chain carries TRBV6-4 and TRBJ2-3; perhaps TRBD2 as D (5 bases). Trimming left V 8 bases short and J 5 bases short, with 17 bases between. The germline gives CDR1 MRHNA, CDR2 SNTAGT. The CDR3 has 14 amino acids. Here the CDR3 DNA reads TGTGCCAGCCGCGACGACCGGGCGGGAGATACGCAGTATTTT. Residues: CASRDDRAGDTQYF.

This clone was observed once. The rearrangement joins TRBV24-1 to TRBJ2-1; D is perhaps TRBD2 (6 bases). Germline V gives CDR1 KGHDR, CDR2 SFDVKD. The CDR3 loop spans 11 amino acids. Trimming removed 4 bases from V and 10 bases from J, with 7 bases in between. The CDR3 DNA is TGTGCCACCAGTGAGGGGGGAGAGCAGTTCTTC. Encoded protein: CATSEGGEQFF.

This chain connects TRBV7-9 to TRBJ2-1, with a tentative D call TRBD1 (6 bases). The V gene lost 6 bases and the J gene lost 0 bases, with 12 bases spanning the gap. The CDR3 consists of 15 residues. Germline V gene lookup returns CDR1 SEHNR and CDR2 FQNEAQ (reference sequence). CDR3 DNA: TGTGCCAGCAGACTCACAGGGAGCTCCTACAATGAGCAGTTCTTC. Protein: CASRLTGSSYNEQFF.

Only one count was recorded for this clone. The CDR3 sequence is CASSQVGARGLGYGYTF. The CDR3 nucleotides are TGCGCCAGCAGCCAAGTTGGGGCAAGGGGGCTAGGATATGGCTACACCTTC. The J gene is TRBJ1-2, the V gene TRBV4-1; 7 bases agree with TRBD1. J gave up 5 bases and V 1 base, and 13 bases lay outside the gene matches. Per germline, CDR1 MGHRA and CDR2 YSYEKL. The CDR3 consists of 17 residues.

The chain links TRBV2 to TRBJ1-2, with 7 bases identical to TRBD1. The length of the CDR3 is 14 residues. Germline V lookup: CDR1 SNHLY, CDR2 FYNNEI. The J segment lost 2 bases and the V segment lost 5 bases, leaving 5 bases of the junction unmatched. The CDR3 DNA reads TGTGCCAGCAGTCAGGGGGTGGGAAACTATGGCTACACCTTC. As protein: CASSQGVGNYGYTF.

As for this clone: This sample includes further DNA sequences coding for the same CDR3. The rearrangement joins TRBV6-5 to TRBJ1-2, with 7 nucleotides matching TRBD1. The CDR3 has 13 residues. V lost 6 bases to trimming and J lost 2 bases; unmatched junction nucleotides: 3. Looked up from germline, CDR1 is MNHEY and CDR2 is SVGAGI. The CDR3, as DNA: TGTGCCAGCAGCTCGACAGGGAACTATGGCTACACCTTC. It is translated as CASSSTGNYGYTF.

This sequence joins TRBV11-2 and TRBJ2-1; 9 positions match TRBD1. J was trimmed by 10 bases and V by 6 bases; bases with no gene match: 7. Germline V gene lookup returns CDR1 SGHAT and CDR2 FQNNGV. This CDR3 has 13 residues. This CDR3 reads CASRAGQGREQFF. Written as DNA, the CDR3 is TGTGCCAGCAGAGCGGGACAGGGCCGGGAGCAGTTCTTC.

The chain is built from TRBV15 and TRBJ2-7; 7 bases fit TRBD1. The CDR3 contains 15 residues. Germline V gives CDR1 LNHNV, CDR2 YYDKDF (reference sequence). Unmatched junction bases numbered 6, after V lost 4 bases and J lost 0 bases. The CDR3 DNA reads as TGTGCCACCAGCACTGAGACAGGGAGCTCCTACGAGCAGTACTTC. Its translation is CATSTETGSSYEQYF. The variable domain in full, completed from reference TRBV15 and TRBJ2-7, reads DAMVIQNPRYQVTQFGKPVTLSCSQTLNHNVMYWYQQKSSQAPKLLFHYYDKDFNNEADTPDNFQSRRPNTSFCFLDIRSPGLGDTAMYLCATSTETGSSYEQYFGPGTRLTVT.